These 20 T cell receptor beta chains originate from one sample sequenced in a study of T-cell reconstitution after alpha-beta-depleted transplantation in children. Construction of the TCRbeta library involved unique molecular identifiers. TCRdb ran MiXCR on the PCR reads and lists one entry per CDR3 protein. The data contain almost 500,000 distinct CDR3 sequences, roughly an eighth of them singletons. The sequenced sample was PBMCs from the stem cell graft donor, obtained from the stem cell graft. The receptors stem from a human donor who donated a stem cell graft to a child with combined immunodeficiency.

V usage is TRBV12-3 or TRBV12-4 and J usage is TRBJ2-1; tentative D call: TRBD2 (5 bases). V was trimmed by 6 bases and J by 5 bases, leaving 17 bases between them. The CDR3 runs to 15 residues. The CDR3 DNA follows: TGTGCCAGCAGCGAAACCAAGGTCGGGAACAATGAGCAGTTCTTC. Protein product: CASSETKVGNNEQFF.

This clonotype showed up many times. This chain joins TRBV27 and TRBJ2-7, with D unclear. CDR3 length equals 14 residues. Deletions cut 6 bases from V and 3 bases from J, with 15 bases between. CDR1 and CDR2 from the germline V gene are MNHEY and SMNVEV (reference sequence). As DNA, the CDR3 is TGTGCCAGCAGGTCGTCTGGCCCCCTCTACGAGCAGTACTTC. Its translation is CASRSSGPLYEQYF.

This chain uses TRBV20-1 with TRBJ2-3, with a tentative D call TRBD1 (5 bases). V gave up 4 bases and J gave up 10 bases, with 12 bases separating them. Germline V CDR1 and CDR2: DFQATT, SNEGSKA (reference sequence). CDR3 size: 11 residues. The CDR3 DNA reads as TGCAGTGCTAAACCAGGGCCCGCGCAGTATTTT. Protein product: CSAKPGPAQYF.

This clonotype was seen ten or more times. The rearrangement links TRBV10-3 to TRBJ1-2; weak D call: TRBD1 (6 bases). Trimming removed 7 bases at V and 2 bases at J, with 11 bases between. In germline, CDR1 is ENHRY, CDR2 SYGVKD. The CDR3 extends over 13 amino acids. CDR3 sequence reads: CAITSDRNYGYTF. The DNA for the CDR3 is TGTGCCATCACCTCGGACAGAAACTATGGCTACACCTTC.

This clonotype was counted ten times or more. The gene calls are TRBV6-2 or TRBV6-3 and TRBJ2-1; no reliable D call. The CDR3 has 14 residues. Germline CDR1 and CDR2: MNHEY and SVGEGT. The ends were cut back, 0 bases at V and 4 bases at J, with 7 bases in the middle. The CDR3 is CASSYSGEYNEQFF. The CDR3 coding sequence is TGTGCCAGCAGTTACTCGGGTGAATACAATGAGCAGTTCTTC.

V and J are TRBV12-3 or TRBV12-4 and TRBJ2-7; D might be TRBD1 (6 bases). The CDR3 is 14 amino acids. V dropped 1 base and J dropped 4 bases, with 11 bases sitting between them. This CDR3 is CASSLEGDGYEQYF. The CDR3 DNA reads as TGTGCCAGCAGTTTAGAGGGGGATGGGTACGAGCAGTACTTC.

This chain connects TRBV12-3 or TRBV12-4 to TRBJ2-5; 12 nucleotides match TRBD2. V shed 7 bases, J shed 4 bases, and the junction held 10 bases outside the gene matches. This CDR3 is 16 amino acids long. In DNA form, the CDR3 reads TGTGCCAGCATCCAGACTAGCGGGGGCGCGAGAGAGACCCAGTACTTC. This sequence encodes CASIQTSGGARETQYF.

This clonotype occurred a few times. The J gene is TRBJ1-5, the V gene TRBV24-1; TRBD1 matches 7 bases. This CDR3 is 14 amino acids long. The V gene end was trimmed by 5 bases and the J gene end by 6 bases; junction bases not matched to a gene: 6. The germline gives CDR1 KGHDR, CDR2 SFDVKD. The CDR3 bases are TGTGCCACCAGTGCCACAGGGGAGGTTCAGCCCCAGCATTTT. Translating it yields CATSATGEVQPQHF.

This clonotype was counted a few times. The rearrangement uses TRBV7-9 and TRBJ2-1, with TRBD2 as a possible D gene (6 bases). The CDR3 has 15 amino acids. CDR1 SEHNR and CDR2 FQNEAQ come from the germline V gene (reference sequence). V lost 2 bases and J lost 5, with 13 bases in between. The DNA for the CDR3 is TGTGCCAGCAGCTTAAAGGGACTGGAAAACAATGAGCAGTTCTTC. Residues: CASSLKGLENNEQFF.

This clonotype appeared a few times. J is TRBJ2-1 and V is TRBV12-3 or TRBV12-4; either TRBD1 or TRBD2 may fit D (5 bases each). CDR3 size: 16 residues. V was pared by 6 bases and J by 7 bases, with 22 bases between. The chain's CDR3 is CASSPRRAGFRNEQFF. In DNA, the CDR3 is TGTGCCAGCAGCCCCCGGCGGGCAGGGTTTCGGAATGAGCAGTTCTTC.

In this sample, this clonotype turned up a few times. This chain joins TRBV25-1 and TRBJ2-7; D gene uncertain. The germline gives CDR1 MGHDK, CDR2 SYGVNS. The V end lost 6 bases, the J end lost 2 bases, and 14 bases lay between the germline ends. The CDR3 totals 14 residues. As DNA, the CDR3 is TGTGCCAGCAGCGAAGTCGGGTCCCCCTACGAGCAGTACTTC. It translates to CASSEVGSPYEQYF.

This clonotype has a handful of counts. The V call is TRBV4-3, the J call TRBJ2-7, with D tentatively TRBD2 (6 bases). The ends were cut back, 2 bases at V and 5 bases at J, with 13 bases in the middle. Germline lookup yields CDR1 LGHNA and CDR2 YSLEER. There are 14 residues in the CDR3. As DNA, the CDR3 is TGCGCCAGCAGCCAACTCCCCCGGGGGAACGAGCAGTACTTC. Translated: CASSQLPRGNEQYF.

The rearrangement joins TRBV10-3 to TRBJ1-1; D uncertain. Germline lookup yields CDR1 ENHRY and CDR2 SYGVKD. CDR3 length: 14 amino acids. Trimming stripped 3 bases from V and 11 bases from J, with 19 bases between. CDR3 loop: CAISEAGLTEGAFF. In DNA form, the CDR3 reads TGTGCCATCAGTGAAGCGGGTCTGACCGAAGGGGCTTTCTTT.

The gene calls are TRBV12-3 or TRBV12-4 and TRBJ2-1; 9 nucleotides line up with TRBD2. Germline trimming cut 8 bases from V and 2 bases from J; bases unmatched to any gene: 4. This CDR3 is built from 14 residues. CDR3 bases: TGTGCCAGCGGAGAGCGGGGGGCCTACAATGAGCAGTTCTTC. Translation: CASGERGAYNEQFF.

This chain connects TRBV7-8 to TRBJ2-1; D ambiguous. The CDR3 contains 13 residues. With 5 bases removed from V and 5 bases from J, the gap between germline ends came to 10 bases. The germline V gene encodes CDR1 SGHVS and CDR2 FQNEAQ. CDR3 sequence: CASSMYVDNEQFF. For the CDR3, the DNA is TGTGCCAGCAGCATGTACGTGGACAATGAGCAGTTCTTC. The full variable domain, its missing parts supplied by reference TRBV7-8 and TRBJ2-1, is GAGVSQSPRYKVAKRGQDVALRCDPISGHVSLFWYQQALGQGPEFLTYFQNEAQLDKSGLPSDRFFAERPEGSVSTLKIQRTQQEDSAVYLCASSMYVDNEQFFGPGTRLTVL.

This clonotype turned up a few times. The gene calls are TRBV20-1 and TRBJ2-3; D is undetermined. Between the trimmed V and J ends, which lost 3 bases and 2 bases, there was a span of 15 bases. CDR3 length: 15 amino acids. Germline CDR1 is DFQATT and CDR2 is SNEGSKA (reference sequence). CDR3 residues: CSASGPTVTTDTQYF. The CDR3 bases are TGCAGTGCTAGTGGACCCACAGTTACCACAGATACGCAGTATTTT.

This clonotype showed up just a few times. The rearrangement links TRBV20-1 to TRBJ2-5, with TRBD1 identical over 8 bases. J lost 2 bases, V lost 5 bases, and 7 bases had no gene match. CDR1 and CDR2 (germline): DFQATT, SNEGSKA (reference sequence). The CDR3 length is 14 residues. CDR3 nucleotides: TGCAGTGCTCACAGGGGGGCGGGTCAAGAGACCCAGTACTTC. This gives the protein CSAHRGAGQETQYF.

J is TRBJ2-1 and V is TRBV18; a weak D match, TRBD1 (6 bases). V lost 4 bases and J lost 10, with 14 bases in between. CDR1 is KGHSH, CDR2 LQKENI, per germline. The CDR3 spans 13 residues. CDR3 sequence (DNA): TGTGCCAGCTCACGACAGGTTTTTGGCGAGCAGTTCTTC. Translation: CASSRQVFGEQFF.

The sample holds a few counts of this clonotype. The chain links TRBV28 to TRBJ2-5; possible D gene TRBD1, 6 bases. V gave up 5 bases and J gave up 2 bases, with 15 bases separating them. The germline CDR1 and CDR2 sequences are MDHEN and SYDVKM. The CDR3 loop spans 15 amino acids. DNA for the CDR3: TGTGCCAGCAGTCTACAGGGTAGCTCTCAAGAGACCCAGTACTTC. Its translation: CASSLQGSSQETQYF. Variable domain in full (rest from reference TRBV28 and TRBJ2-5): DVKVTQSSRYLVKRTGEKVFLECVQDMDHENMFWYRQDPGLGLRLIYFSYDVKMKEKGDIPEGYSVSREKKERFSLILESASTNQTSMYLCASSLQGSSQETQYFGPGTRLLVL.

This clonotype has a handful of counts. The chain employs TRBV6-2 or TRBV6-3 and TRBJ2-7; 7 positions agree with TRBD1. The CDR3 totals 15 residues. Germline lookup yields CDR1 MNHEY and CDR2 SVGEGT. The ends lost 6 bases at V and 0 bases at J; junction bases unmatched: 8. DNA of the CDR3: TGTGCCAGCAGGCACAGGGGAATAAACTCCTACGAGCAGTACTTC. As protein: CASRHRGINSYEQYF.